This T cell receptor (beta chain) was sequenced in a study of graft-versus-host responses after intestinal transplantation. With regard to this clone: The target antigen is unknown.

CDR1 MNHEY and CDR2 SMNVEV come from the germline V gene (reference sequence). Trimming took 5 bases from V and 8 from J; bases not matched to a gene: 12. There are 15 residues in the CDR3. Sequenced by immunoSEQ multiplex PCR; TCRdb stores in-frame clones only, minus some. The repertoire holds about 86,000 clones, with about 91% as singletons. This receptor was identified in a human donor who received an intestinal transplant. The gene calls are TRBV27 and TRBJ1-2, with TRBD1 matching over 9 bases. The source material was unstimulated CD8+ T cells sorted from spleen or lymph node cells, sampled before intestinal transplant. CDR3 nucleotide sequence: TGTGCCAGCAGTCTGGGACAGGGCCCCCTGGGGGGCTACACCTTC. Translated, it gives CASSLGQGPLGGYTF.